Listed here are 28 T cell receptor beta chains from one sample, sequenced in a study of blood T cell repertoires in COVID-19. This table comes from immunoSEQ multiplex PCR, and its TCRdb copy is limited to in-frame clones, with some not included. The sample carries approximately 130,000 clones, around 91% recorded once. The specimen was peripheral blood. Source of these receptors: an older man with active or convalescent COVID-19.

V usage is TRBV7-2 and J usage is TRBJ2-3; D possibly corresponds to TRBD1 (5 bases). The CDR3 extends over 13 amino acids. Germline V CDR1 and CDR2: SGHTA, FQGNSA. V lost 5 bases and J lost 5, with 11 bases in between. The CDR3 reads CASSVTTVDTQYF. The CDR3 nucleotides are TGTGCCAGCAGCGTGACGACAGTAGATACGCAGTATTTT. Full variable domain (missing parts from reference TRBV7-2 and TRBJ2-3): GAGVSQSPSNKVTEKGKDVELRCDPISGHTALYWYRQSLGQGLEFLIYFQGNSAPDKSGLPSDRFSAERTGGSVSTLTIQRTQQEDSAVYLCASSVTTVDTQYFGPGTRLTVL.

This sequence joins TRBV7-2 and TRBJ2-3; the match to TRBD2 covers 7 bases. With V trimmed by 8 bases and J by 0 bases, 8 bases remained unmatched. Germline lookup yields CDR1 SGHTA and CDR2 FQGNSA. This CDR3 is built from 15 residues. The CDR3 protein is CASRRGGSSTDTQYF. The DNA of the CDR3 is TGTGCCAGCCGGAGGGGCGGGAGTAGCACAGATACGCAGTATTTT.

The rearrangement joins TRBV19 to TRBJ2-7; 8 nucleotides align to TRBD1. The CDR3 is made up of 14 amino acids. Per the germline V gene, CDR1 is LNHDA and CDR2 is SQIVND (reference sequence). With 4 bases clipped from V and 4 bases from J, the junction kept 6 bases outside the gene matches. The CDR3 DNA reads TGTGCCAGTAGTAAGGGACAGGTCCTATACGAGCAGTACTTC. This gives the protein CASSKGQVLYEQYF.

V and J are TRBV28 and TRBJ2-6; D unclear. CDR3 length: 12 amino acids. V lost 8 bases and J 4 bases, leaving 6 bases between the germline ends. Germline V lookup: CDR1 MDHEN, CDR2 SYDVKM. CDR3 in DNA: TGTGCCAGCTCTTTAGGGGCCAACGTCCTGACTTTC. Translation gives CASSLGANVLTF.

The CDR3 sequence: CASSFPGFYGYTF. In DNA form, the CDR3 reads TGTGCCAGCAGCTTTCCGGGATTCTATGGCTACACCTTC. The chain employs TRBV5-4 and TRBJ1-2, with D uncertain. The V end was cut by 2 bases, the J end by 4 bases, with 9 bases between. This CDR3 spans 13 amino acids. Germline lookup yields CDR1 SGHNT and CDR2 YYREEE (reference sequence).

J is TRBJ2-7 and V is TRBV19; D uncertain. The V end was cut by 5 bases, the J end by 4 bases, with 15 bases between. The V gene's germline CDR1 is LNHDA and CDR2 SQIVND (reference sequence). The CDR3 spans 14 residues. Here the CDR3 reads CASSQALISYEQYF. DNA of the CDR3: TGTGCCAGTAGTCAAGCGCTGATAAGTTACGAGCAGTACTTC.

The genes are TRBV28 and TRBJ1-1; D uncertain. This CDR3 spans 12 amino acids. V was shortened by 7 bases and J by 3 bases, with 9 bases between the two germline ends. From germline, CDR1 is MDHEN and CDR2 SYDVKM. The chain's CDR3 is CASMVADTEAFF. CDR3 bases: TGTGCCAGCATGGTTGCAGACACTGAAGCTTTCTTT.

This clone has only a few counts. The CDR3 protein is CASSLKGQGAGELFF. In DNA, the CDR3 is TGTGCCAGCAGCTTAAAGGGACAGGGGGCCGGGGAGCTGTTTTTT. The V and J genes are TRBV7-2 and TRBJ2-2, with TRBD1 matching 11 bases. Germline V CDR1 and CDR2: SGHTA, FQGNSA. The CDR3 length is 15 residues. With 2 bases clipped from V and 6 bases from J, the junction kept 2 bases outside the gene matches.

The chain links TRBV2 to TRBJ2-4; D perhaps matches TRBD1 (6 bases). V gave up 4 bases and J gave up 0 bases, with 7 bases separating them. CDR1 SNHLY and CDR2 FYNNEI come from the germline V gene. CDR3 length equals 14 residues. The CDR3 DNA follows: TGTGCCAGCAGTGCCAGGGGAGCCAAAAACATTCAGTACTTC. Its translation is CASSARGAKNIQYF.

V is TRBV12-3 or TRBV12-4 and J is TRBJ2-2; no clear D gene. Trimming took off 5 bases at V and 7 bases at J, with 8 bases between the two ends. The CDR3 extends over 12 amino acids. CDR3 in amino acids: CASSPLSGELFF. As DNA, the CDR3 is TGTGCCAGCAGTCCGCTAAGCGGGGAGCTGTTTTTT.

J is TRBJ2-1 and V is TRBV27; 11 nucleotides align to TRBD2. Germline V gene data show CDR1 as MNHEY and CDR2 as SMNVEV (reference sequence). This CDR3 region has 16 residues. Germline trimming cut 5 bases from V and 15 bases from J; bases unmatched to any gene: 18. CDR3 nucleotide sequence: TGTGCCAGCAGTCTTTACCCCCCGACTAGCGGGACATTCTCGTTCTTC. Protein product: CASSLYPPTSGTFSFF.

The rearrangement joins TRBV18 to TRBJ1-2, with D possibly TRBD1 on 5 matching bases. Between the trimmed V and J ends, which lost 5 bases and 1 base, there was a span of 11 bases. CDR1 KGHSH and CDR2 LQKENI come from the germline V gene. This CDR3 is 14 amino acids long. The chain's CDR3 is CASSKGTHNYGYTF. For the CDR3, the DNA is TGTGCCAGCTCAAAGGGGACTCATAACTATGGCTACACCTTC. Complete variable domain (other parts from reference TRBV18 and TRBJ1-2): NAGVMQNPRHLVRRRGQEARLRCSPMKGHSHVYWYRQLPEEGLKFMVYLQKENIIDESGMPKERFSAEFPKEGPSILRIQQVVRGDSAAYFCASSKGTHNYGYTFGSGTRLTVV.

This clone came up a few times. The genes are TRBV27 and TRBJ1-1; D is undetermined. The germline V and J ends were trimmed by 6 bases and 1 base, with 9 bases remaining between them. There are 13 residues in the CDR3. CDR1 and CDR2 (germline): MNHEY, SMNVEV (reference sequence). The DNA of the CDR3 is TGTGCCAGCAGGAGGGAGGCGAACACTGAAGCTTTCTTT. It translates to CASRREANTEAFF.

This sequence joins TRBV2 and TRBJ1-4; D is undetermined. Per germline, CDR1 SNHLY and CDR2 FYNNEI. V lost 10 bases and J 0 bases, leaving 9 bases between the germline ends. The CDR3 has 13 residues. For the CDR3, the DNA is TGTGCCACCGCGCCTACAACTAATGAAAAACTGTTTTTT. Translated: CATAPTTNEKLFF.

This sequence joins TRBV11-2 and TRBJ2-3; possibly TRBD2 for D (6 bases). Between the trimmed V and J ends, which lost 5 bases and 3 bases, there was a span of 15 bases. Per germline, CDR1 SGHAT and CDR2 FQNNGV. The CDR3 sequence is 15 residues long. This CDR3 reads CASSRARGWTDTQYF. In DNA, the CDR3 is TGTGCCAGCAGCCGTGCCCGGGGGTGGACAGATACGCAGTATTTT.

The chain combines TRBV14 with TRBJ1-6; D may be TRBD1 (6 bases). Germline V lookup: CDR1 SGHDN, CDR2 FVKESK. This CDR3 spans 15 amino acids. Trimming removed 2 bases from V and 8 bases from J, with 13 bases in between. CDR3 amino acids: CASSQNRAGDSPLHF. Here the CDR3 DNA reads TGTGCCAGCAGCCAAAACAGGGCTGGGGATTCACCCCTCCACTTT.

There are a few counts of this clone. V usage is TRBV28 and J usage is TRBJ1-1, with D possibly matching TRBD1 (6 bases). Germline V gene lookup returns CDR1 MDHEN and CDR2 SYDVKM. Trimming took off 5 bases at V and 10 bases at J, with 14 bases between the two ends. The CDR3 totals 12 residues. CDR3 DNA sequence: TGTGCCAGCAGTCTTAAAACAGGGCCAGCTTTCTTT. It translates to CASSLKTGPAFF.

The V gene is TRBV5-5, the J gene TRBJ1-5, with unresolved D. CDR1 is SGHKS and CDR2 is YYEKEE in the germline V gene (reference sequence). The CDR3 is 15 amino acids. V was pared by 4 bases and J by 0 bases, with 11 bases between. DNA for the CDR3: TGTGCCAGCAGCCCCTCGGGGAATAGCAATCAGCCCCAGCATTTT. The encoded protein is CASSPSGNSNQPQHF.

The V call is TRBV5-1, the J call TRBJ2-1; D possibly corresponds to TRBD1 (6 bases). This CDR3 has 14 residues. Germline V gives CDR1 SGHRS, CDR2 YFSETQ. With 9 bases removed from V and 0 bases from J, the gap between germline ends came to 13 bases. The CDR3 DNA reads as TGCGCCACCACCACAGGGAGCTCCTACAATGAGCAGTTCTTC. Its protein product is CATTTGSSYNEQFF.

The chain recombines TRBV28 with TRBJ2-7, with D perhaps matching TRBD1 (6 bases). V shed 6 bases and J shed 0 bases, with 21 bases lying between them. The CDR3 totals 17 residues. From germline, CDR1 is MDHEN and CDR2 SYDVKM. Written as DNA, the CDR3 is TGTGCCAGCAGCCCCCGGAGCTGGGGGCTTGCCTCCTACGAGCAGTACTTC. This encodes CASSPRSWGLASYEQYF.

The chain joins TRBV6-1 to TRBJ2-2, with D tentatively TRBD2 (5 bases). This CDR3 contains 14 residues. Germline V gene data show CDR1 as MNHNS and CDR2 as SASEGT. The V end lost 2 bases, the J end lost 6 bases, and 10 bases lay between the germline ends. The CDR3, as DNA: TGTGCCAGCAGTGAAAGGCCGGGATCCGGGGAGCTGTTTTTT. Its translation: CASSERPGSGELFF.

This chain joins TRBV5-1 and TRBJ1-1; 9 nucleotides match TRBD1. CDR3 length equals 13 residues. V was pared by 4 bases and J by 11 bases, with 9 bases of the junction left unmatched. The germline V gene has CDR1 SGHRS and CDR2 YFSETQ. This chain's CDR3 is CASSAGQGGLAFF. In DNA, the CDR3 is TGCGCCAGCAGCGCGGGACAGGGAGGATTGGCTTTCTTT.

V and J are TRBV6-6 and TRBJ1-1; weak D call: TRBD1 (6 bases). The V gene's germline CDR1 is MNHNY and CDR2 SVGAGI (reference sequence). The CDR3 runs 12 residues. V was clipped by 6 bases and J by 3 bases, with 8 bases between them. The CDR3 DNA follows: TGTGCCAGCAGAGGGGGAGACACTGAAGCTTTCTTT. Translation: CASRGGDTEAFF.

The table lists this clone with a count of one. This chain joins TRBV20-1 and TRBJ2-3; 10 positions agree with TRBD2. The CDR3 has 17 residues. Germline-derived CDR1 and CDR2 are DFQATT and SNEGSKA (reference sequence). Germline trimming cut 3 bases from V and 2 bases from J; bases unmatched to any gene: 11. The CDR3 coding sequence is TGCAGTGCTAGTAGCCGGGGGACTAGCGACCTCACAGATACGCAGTATTTT. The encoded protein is CSASSRGTSDLTDTQYF.

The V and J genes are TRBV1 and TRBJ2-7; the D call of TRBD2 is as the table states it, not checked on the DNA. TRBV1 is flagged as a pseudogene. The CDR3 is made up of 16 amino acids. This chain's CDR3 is CTSSQDGERDRYEQYF. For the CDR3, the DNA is TGCACCAGCAGCCAAGACGGTGAGCGGGACCGCTACGAGCAGTACTTC.

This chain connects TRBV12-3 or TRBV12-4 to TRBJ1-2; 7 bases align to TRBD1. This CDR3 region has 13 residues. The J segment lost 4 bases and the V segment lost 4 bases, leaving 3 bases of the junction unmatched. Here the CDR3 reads CASSWQGGYGYTF. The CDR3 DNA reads TGTGCCAGCAGTTGGCAGGGGGGCTATGGCTACACCTTC.

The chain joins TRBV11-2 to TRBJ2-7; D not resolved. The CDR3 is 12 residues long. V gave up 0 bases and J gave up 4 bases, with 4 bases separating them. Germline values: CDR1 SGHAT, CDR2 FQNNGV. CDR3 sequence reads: CASSLDQYEQYF. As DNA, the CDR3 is TGTGCCAGCAGCTTAGATCAGTACGAGCAGTACTTC.

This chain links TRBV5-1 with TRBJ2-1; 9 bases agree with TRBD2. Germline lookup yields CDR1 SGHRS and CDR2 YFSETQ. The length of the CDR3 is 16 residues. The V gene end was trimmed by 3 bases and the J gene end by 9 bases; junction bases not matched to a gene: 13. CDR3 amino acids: CASSSGPAGGRGEQFF. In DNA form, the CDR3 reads TGCGCCAGCAGCTCGGGGCCAGCGGGAGGCCGGGGTGAGCAGTTCTTC.